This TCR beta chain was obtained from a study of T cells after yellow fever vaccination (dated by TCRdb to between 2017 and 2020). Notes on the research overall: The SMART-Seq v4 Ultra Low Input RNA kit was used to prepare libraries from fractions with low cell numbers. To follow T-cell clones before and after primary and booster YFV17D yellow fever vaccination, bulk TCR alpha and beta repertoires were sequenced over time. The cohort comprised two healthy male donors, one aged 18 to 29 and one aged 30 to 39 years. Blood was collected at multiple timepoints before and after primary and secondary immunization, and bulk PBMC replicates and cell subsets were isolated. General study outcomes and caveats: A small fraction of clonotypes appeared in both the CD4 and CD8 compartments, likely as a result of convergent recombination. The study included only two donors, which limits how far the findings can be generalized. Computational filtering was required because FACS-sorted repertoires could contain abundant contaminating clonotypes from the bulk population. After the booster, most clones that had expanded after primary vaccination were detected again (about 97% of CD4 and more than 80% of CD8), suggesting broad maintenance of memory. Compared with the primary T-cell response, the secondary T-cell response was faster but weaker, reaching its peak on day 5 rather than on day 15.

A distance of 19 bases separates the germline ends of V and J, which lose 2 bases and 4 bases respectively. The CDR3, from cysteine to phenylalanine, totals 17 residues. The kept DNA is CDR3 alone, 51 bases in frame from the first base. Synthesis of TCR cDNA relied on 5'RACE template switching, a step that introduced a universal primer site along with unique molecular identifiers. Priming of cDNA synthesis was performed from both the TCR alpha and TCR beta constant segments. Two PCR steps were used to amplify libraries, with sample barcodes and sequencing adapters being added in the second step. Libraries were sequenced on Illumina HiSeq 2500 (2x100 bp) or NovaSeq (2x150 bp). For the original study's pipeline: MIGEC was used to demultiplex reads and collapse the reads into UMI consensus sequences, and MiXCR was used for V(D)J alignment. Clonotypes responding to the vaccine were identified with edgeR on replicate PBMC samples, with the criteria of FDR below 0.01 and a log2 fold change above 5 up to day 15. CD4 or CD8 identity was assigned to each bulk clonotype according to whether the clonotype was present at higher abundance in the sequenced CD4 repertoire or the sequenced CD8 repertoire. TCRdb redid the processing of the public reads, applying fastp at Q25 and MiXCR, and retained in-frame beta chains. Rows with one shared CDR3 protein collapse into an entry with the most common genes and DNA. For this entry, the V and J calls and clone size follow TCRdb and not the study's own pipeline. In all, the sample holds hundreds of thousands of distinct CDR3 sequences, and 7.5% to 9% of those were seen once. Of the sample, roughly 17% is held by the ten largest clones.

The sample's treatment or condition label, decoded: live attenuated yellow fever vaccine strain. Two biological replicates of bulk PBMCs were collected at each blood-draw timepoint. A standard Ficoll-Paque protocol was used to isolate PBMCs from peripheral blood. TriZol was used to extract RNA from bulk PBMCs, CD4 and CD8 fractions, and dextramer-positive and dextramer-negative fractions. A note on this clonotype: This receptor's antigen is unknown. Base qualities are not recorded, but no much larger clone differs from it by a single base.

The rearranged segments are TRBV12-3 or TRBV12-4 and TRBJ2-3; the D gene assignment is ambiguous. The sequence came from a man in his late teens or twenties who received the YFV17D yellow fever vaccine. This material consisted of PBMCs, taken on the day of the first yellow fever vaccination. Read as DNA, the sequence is TGTGCCAGCAGTTTAAACCCCTGGGCAGCAACGGCAGATACGCAGTATTTT. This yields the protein CASSLNPWAATADTQYF.